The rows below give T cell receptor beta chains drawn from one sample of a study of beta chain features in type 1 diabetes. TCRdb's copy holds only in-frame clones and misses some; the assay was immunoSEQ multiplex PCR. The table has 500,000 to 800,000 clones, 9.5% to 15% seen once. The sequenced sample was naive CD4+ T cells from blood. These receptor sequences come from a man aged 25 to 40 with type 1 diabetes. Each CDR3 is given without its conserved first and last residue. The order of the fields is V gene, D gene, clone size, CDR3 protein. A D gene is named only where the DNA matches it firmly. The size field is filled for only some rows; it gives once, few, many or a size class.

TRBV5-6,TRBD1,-,ASSEGQVINYGYT
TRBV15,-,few,ATSRDLSRGNEQF
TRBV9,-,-,ASSAPGEGQPQH
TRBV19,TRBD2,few,ASSLLAGSDTQY
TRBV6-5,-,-,ASSYSGLLTDTQY
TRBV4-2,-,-,ASSQSAPGATHGYT
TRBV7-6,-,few,ASSVGPISDTQY
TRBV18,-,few,ASSPPMLQGTEAF
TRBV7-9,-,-,ASSLDLANYGYT
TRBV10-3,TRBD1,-,AISENGQGYEQY
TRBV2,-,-,ASTDRNTEAF
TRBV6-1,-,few,ASPRVEANVLT
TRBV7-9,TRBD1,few,ASSDRQGNGYT
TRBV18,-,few,ASSPGGTEYSPLH
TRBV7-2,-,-,ASSLGPPTGHEQF